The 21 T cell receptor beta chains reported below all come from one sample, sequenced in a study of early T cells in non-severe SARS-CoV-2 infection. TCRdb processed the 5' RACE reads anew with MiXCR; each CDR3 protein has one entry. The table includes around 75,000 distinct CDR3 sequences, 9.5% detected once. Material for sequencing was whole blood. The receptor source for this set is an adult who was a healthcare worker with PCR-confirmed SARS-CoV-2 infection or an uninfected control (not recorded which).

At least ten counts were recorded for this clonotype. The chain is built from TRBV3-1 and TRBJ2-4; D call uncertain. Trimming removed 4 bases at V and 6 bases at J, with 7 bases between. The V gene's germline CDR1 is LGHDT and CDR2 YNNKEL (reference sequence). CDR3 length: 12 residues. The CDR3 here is CASSPTGNIQYF. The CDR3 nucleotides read TGTGCCAGCAGCCCCACCGGAAACATTCAGTACTTC. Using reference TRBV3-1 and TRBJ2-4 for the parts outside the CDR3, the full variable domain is DTAVSQTPKYLVTQMGNDKSIKCEQNLGHDTMYWYKQDSKKFLKIMFSYNNKELIINETVPNRFSPKSPDKAHLNLHINSLELGDSAVYFCASSPTGNIQYFGAGTRLSVL.

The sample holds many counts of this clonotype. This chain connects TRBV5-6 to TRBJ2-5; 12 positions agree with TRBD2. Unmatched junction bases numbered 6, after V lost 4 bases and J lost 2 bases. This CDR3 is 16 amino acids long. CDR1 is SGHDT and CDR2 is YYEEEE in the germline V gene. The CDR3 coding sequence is TGTGCCAGCAGCAGGGATGGACTAGCGGGGCAAGAGACCCAGTACTTC. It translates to CASSRDGLAGQETQYF.

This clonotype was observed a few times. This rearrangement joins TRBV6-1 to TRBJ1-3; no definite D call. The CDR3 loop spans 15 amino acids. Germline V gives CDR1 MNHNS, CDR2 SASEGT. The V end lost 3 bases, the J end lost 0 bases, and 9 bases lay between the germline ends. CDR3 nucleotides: TGTGCCAGCAGTGAGAGACAAGTCTCTGGAAACACCATATATTTT. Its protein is CASSERQVSGNTIYF.

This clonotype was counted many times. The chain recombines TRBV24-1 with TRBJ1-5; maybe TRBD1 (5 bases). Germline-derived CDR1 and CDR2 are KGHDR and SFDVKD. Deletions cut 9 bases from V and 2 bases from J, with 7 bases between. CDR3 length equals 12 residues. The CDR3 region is CATQGGNQPQHF. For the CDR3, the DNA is TGTGCCACCCAGGGAGGCAATCAGCCCCAGCATTTT.

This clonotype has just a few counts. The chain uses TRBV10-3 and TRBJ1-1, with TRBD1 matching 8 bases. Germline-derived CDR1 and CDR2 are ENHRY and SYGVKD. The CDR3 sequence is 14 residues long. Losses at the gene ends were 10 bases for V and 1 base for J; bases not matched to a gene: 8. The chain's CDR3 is CATKQGQENTEAFF. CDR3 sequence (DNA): TGTGCCACCAAGCAGGGACAGGAGAACACTGAAGCTTTCTTT.

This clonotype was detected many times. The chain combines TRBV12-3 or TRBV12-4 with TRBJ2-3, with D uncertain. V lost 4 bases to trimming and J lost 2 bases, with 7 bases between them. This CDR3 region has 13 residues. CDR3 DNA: TGTGCCAGCAGTTCCCTTCCCACAGATACGCAGTATTTT. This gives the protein CASSSLPTDTQYF.

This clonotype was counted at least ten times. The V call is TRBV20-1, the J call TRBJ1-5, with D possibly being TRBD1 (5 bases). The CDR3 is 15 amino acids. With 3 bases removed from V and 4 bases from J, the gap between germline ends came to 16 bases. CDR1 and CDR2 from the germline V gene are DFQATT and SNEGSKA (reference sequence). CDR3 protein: CSASLWGVGNQPQHF. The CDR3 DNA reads TGCAGTGCTAGCTTGTGGGGCGTCGGTAATCAGCCCCAGCATTTT.

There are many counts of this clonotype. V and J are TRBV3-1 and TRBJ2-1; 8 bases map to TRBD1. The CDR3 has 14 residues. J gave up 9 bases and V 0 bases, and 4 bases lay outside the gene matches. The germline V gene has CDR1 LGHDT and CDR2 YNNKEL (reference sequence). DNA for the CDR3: TGTGCCAGCAGCCAAGACGCAGGGGGCCGTGAGCAGTTCTTC. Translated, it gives CASSQDAGGREQFF.

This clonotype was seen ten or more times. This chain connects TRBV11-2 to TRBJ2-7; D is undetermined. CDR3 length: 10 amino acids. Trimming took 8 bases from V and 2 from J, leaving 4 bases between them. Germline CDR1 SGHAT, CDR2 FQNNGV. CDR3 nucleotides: TGTGCCAGCGGGACCTACGAGCAGTACTTC. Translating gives CASGTYEQYF.

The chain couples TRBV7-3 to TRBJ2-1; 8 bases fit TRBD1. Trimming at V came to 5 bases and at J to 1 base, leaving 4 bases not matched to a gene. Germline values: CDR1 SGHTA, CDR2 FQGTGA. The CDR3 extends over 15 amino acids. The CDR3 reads CASSPDRGSYNEQFF. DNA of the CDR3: TGTGCCAGCAGCCCCGACAGGGGATCCTACAATGAGCAGTTCTTC. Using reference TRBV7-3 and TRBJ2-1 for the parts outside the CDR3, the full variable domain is GAGVSQTPSNKVTEKGKYVELRCDPISGHTALYWYRQSLGQGPEFLIYFQGTGAADDSGLPNDRFFAVRPEGSVSTLKIQRTERGDSAVYLCASSPDRGSYNEQFFGPGTRLTVL.

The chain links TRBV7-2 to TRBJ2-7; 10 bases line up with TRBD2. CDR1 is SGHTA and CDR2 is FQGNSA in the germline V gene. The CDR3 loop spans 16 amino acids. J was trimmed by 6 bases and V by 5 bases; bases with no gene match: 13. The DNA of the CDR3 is TGTGCCAGCAGCCCAGGAGGGGGTCTAGCGGGAGCCGAGCAGTACTTC. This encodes CASSPGGGLAGAEQYF. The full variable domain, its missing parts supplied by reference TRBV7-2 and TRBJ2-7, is GAGVSQSPSNKVTEKGKDVELRCDPISGHTALYWYRQSLGQGLEFLIYFQGNSAPDKSGLPSDRFSAERTGGSVSTLTIQRTQQEDSAVYLCASSPGGGLAGAEQYFGPGTRLTVT.

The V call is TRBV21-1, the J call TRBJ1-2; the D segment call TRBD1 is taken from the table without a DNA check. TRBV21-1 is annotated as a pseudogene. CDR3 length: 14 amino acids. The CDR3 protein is CASSKGAGGYGYTF. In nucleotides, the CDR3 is TGTGCCAGCAGCAAAGGAGCAGGGGGCTATGGCTACACCTTC.

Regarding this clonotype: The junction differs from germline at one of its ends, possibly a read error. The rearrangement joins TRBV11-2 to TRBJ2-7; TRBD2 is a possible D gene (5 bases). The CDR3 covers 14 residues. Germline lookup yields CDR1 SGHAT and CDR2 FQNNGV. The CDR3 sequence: CAGSLVSGSYEQYF. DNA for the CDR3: TGTGCCGGCAGCTTAGTAAGCGGTTCCTACGAGCAGTACTTC.

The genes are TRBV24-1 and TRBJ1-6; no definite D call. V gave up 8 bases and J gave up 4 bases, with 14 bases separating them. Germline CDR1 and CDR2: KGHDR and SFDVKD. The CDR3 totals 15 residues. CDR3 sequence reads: CATIGLQKYNSPLHF. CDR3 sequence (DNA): TGTGCCACCATCGGTTTACAAAAGTATAATTCACCCCTCCACTTT.

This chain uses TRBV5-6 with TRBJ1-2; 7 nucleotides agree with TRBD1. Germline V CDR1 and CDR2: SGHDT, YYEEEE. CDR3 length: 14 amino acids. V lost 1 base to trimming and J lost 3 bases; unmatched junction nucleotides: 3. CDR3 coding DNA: TGTGCCAGCAGCTTGCCCGGGACAGACTATGGCTACACCTTC. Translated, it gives CASSLPGTDYGYTF.

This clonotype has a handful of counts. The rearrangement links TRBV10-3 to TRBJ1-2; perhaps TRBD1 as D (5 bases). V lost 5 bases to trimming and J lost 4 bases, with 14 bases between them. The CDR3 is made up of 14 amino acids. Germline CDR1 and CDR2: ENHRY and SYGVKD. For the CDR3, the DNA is TGTGCCATCAGTACCACTGACAGTTCCTATGGCTACACCTTC. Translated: CAISTTDSSYGYTF.

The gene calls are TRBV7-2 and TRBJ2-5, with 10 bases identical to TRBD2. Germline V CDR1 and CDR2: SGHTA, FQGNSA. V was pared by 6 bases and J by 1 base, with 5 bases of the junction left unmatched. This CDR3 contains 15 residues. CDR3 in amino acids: CASRGLAESQETQYF. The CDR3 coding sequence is TGTGCCAGCAGAGGACTAGCGGAGTCCCAAGAGACCCAGTACTTC.

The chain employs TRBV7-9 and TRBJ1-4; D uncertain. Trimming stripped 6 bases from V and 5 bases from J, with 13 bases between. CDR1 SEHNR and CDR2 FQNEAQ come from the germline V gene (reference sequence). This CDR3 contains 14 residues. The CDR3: CASRLTANNEKLFF. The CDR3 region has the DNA TGTGCCAGCAGGTTAACAGCGAACAATGAAAAACTGTTTTTT. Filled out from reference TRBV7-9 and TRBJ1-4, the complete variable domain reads DTGVSQNPRHKITKRGQNVTFRCDPISEHNRLYWYRQTLGQGPEFLTYFQNEAQLEKSRLLSDRFSAERPKGSFSTLEIQRTEQGDSAMYLCASRLTANNEKLFFGSGTQLSVL.

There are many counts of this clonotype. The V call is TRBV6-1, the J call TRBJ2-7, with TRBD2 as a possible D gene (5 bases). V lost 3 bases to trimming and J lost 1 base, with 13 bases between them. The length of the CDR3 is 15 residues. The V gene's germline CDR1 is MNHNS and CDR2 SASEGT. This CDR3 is CASSEESGSSYEQYF. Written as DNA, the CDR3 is TGTGCCAGCAGTGAGGAAAGCGGTTCTTCCTACGAGCAGTACTTC.

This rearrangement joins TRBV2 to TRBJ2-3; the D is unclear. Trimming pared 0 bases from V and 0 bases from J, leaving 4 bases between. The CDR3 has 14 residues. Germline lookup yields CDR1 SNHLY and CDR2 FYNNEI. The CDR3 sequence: CASSEAFSTDTQYF. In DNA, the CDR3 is TGTGCCAGCAGTGAAGCGTTTAGCACAGATACGCAGTATTTT.

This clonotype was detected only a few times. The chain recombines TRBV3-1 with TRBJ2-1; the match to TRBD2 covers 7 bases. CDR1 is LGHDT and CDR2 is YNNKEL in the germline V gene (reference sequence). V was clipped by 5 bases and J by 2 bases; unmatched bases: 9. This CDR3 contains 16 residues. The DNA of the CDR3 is TGTGCCAGCAGCTCCAGCGGGACCACGACCTACAATGAGCAGTTCTTC. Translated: CASSSSGTTTYNEQFF.